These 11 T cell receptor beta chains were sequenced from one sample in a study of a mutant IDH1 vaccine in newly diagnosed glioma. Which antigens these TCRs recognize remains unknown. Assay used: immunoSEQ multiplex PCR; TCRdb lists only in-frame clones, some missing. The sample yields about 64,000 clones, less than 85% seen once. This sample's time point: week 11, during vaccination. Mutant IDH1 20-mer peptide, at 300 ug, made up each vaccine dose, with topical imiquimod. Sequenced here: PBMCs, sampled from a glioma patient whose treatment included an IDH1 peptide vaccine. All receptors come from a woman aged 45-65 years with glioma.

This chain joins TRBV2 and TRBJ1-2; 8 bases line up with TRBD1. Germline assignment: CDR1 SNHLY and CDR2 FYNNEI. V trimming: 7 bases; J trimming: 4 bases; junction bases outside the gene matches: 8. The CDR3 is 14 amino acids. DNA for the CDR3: TGTGCCAGCACGAGAGAGCAGGGGGCCTATGGCTACACCTTC. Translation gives CASTREQGAYGYTF.

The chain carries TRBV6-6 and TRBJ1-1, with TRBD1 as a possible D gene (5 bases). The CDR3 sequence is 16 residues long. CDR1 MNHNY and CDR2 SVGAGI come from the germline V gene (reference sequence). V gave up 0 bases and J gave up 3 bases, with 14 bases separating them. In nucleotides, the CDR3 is TGTGCCAGCAGTTACTCTTTTGACAGCGGAGACACTGAAGCTTTCTTT. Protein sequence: CASSYSFDSGDTEAFF.

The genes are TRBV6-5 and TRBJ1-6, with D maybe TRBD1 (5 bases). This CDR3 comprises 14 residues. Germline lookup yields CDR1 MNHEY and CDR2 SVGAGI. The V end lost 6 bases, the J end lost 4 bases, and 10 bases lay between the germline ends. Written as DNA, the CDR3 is TGTGCCAGCAGACCAGAGGGGTATAATTCACCCCTCCACTTT. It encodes CASRPEGYNSPLHF.

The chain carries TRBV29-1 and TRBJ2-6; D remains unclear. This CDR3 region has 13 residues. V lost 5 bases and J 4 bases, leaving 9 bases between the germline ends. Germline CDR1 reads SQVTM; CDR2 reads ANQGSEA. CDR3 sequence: CSVPFSGANVLTF. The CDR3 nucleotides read TGCAGCGTTCCTTTTTCGGGGGCCAACGTCCTGACTTTC.

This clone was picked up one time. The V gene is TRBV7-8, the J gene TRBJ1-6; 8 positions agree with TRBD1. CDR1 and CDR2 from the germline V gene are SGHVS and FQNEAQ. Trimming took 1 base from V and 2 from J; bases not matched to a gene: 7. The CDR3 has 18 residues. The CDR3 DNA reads TGTGCCAGCAGCTTAGGAGGACAGGGAGGTACCTATAATTCACCCCTCCACTTT. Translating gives CASSLGGQGGTYNSPLHF.

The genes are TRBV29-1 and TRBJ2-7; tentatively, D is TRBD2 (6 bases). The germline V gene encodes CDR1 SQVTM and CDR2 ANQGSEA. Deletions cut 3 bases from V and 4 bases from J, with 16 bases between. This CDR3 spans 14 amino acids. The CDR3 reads CSVEGGSGVYEQYF. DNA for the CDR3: TGCAGCGTTGAGGGTGGATCGGGGGTTTACGAGCAGTACTTC.

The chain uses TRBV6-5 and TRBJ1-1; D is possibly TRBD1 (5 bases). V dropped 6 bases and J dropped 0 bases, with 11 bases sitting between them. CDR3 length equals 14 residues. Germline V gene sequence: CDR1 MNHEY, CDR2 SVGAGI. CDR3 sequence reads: CASRPIQVNTEAFF. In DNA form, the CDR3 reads TGTGCCAGCAGACCAATACAGGTGAACACTGAAGCTTTCTTT.

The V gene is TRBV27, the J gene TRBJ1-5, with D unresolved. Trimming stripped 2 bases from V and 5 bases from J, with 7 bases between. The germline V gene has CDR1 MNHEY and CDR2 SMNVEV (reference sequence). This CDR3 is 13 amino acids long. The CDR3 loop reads CASSLQGHQPQHF. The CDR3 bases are TGTGCCAGCAGTTTACAAGGCCATCAGCCCCAGCATTTT.

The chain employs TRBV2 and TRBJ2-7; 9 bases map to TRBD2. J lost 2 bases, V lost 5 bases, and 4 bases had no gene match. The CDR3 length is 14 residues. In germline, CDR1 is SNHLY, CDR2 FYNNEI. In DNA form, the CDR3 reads TGTGCCAGCAGTCTTAGCGGGGGAACCTACGAGCAGTACTTC. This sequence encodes CASSLSGGTYEQYF.

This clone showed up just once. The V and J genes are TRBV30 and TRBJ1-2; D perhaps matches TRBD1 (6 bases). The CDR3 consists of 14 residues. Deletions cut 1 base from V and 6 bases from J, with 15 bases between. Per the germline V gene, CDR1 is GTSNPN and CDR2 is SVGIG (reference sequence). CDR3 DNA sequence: TGTGCCTGGAGTGCCCTTAGGGCAGGGGATGGCTACACCTTC. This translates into CAWSALRAGDGYTF.

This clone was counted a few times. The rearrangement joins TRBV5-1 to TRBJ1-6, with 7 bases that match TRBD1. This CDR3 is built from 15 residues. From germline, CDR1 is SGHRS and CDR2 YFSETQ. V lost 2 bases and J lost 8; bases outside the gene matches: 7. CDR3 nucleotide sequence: TGCGCCAGCAGCTTAAAGGGGGCGCGAGATTCACCCCTCCACTTT. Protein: CASSLKGARDSPLHF.